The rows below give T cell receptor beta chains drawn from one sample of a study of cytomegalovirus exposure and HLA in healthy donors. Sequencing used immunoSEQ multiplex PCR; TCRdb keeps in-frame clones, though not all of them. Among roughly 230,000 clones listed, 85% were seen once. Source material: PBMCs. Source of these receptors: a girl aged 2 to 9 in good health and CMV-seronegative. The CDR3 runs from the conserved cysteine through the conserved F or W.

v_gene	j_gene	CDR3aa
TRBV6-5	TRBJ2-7	CASSYSGQGSYEQYF
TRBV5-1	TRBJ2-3	CASSTGTGIVTQYF
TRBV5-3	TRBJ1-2	CARRGRTFPYGYTF
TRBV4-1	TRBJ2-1	CASSEKPSGNSYNEQFF
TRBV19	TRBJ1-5	CASTPTGDPYSNQPQHF
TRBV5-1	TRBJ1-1	CASSMTTGATEAFF
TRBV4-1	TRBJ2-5	CASSSPQAGGRETQYF
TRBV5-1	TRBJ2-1	CASSLGVRGGLFRRSYNEQFF
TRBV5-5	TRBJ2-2	CASSLVGLSNTGELFF
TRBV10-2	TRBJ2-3	CASRASGGTDTQYF